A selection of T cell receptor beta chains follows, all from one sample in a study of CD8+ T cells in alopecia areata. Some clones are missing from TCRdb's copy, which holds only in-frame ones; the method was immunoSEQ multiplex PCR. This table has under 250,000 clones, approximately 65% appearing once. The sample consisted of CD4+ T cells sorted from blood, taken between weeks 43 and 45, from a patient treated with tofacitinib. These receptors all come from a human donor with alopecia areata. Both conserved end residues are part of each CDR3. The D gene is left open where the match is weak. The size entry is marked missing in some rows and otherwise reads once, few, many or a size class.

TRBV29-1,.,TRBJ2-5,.,TGCAGCGTTGATGCAGGGGTAAGGGAGACCCAGTACTTC,CSVDAGVRETQYF
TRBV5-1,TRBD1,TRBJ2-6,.,TGCGCCAGCACGAGGACAGGGACTGGGGCCAACGTCCTGACTTTC,CASTRTGTGANVLTF
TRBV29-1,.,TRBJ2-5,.,TGCAGCGGGGGAGACAGTGTCCAAGAGACCCAGTACTTC,CSGGDSVQETQYF
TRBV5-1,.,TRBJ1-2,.,TGCGCCAGCAGCTTCGGTCAAAACCGAGACTATGGCTACACCTTC,CASSFGQNRDYGYTF
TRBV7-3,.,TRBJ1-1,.,TGTGCCAGCAGCTCCCCTGGGAAGAACACTGAAGCTTTCTTT,CASSSPGKNTEAFF
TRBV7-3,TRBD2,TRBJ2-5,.,TGTGCCAGCAGCCAGGGACTAGGAGAGACCCAGTACTTC,CASSQGLGETQYF
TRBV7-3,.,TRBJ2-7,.,TGTGCCAGCAGCCCTAACCCCCGGTCCTACGAGCAGTACTTC,CASSPNPRSYEQYF
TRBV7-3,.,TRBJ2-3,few,TGTGCCAGCAGCCCCGGGACTCGGCGGGCAGATACGCAGTATTTT,CASSPGTRRADTQYF
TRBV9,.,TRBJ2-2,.,TGTGCCAGCAGCGCGGGACCTACGAACACCGGGGAGCTGTTTTTT,CASSAGPTNTGELFF
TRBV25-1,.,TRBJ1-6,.,TGTGCCAGCAGTGAATCGGACGGAGGGAATTCACCCCTCCACTTT,CASSESDGGNSPLHF
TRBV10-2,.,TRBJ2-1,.,TGCGCCAGCAGCGGAGGGAATGAGCAGTTCTTC,CASSGGNEQFF
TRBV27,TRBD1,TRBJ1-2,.,TGTGCCAGCAGTTTCCGACAGGGGAATGGCTACACCTTC,CASSFRQGNGYTF
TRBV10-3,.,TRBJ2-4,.,TGTGCCATCAGTGAGTCGAGTCTAATTCAGTACTTC,CAISESSLIQYF
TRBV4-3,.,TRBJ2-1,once,TGCGCCAGCAGCCAAGGCCCCCCTATAGCGGTACCCTACAATGAGCAGTTCTTC,CASSQGPPIAVPYNEQFF
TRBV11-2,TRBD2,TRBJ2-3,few,TGTGCCAGCAGTCCTAGCGGGGGGGCAACAGATACGCAGTATTTT,CASSPSGGATDTQYF
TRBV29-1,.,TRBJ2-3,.,TGCAGCGTTTGGGCCGGCGGCACAGATACGCAGTATTTT,CSVWAGGTDTQYF